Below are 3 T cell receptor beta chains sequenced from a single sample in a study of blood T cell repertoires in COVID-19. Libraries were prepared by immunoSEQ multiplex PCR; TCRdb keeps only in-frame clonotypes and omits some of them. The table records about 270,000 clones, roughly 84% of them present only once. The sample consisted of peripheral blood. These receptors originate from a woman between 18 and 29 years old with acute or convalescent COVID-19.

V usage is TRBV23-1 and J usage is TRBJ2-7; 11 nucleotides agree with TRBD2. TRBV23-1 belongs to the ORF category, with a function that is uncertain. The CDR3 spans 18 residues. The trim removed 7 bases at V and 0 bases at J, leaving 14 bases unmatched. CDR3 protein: CASNKKCPSGRSSYEQYF. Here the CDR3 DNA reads TGCGCCAGCAACAAGAAGTGTCCTAGCGGGAGGAGCTCCTACGAGCAGTACTTC.

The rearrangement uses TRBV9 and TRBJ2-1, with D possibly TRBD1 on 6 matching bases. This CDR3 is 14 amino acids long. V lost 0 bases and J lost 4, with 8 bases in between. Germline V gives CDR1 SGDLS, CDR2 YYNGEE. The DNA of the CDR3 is TGTGCCAGCAGCGTAGAGGGGGTATACAATGAGCAGTTCTTC. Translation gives CASSVEGVYNEQFF.

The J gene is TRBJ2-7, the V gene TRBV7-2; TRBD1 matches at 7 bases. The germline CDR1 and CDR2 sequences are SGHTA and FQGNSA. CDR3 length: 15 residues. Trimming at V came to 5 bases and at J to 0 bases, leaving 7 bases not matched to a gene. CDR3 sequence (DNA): TGTGCCAGCAGCCGGTCGGGACAGTCCTCCTACGAGCAGTACTTC. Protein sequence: CASSRSGQSSYEQYF.